This passage covers 5 T cell receptor beta chains from one sample sequenced in a study of blood T cell repertoires in COVID-19 (dated by TCRdb to the early 2020s). Library construction relied on the immunoSEQ multiplex PCR assay. TCRdb limited this immuneACCESS table to in-frame rearrangements with V and J called. A share of clones is missing; checked studies link under half to unresolved V genes, and the rest is unexplained. The sample table contains about 170,000 clones; only one count was recorded for roughly 84% of them. The ten largest account for about 1.2% of the sample. Source material: peripheral blood. These receptors all come from a man aged 55 to 69 who had recovered from COVID-19.

The genes are TRBV30 and TRBJ1-3; a possible D gene is TRBD1 (6 bases). The CDR3 totals 13 residues. V lost 3 bases to trimming and J lost 0 bases, with 6 bases between them. Germline CDR1 GTSNPN, CDR2 SVGIG (reference sequence). In DNA form, the CDR3 reads TGTGCCTGGAGAGGGGGCTCTGGAAACACCATATATTTT. Protein sequence: CAWRGGSGNTIYF.

J is TRBJ1-3 and V is TRBV24-1; D gene uncertain. This CDR3 spans 13 amino acids. The ends were cut back, 2 bases at V and 3 bases at J, with 4 bases in the middle. The germline V gene encodes CDR1 KGHDR and CDR2 SFDVKD. CDR3 DNA sequence: TGTGCCACCAGTGATTCTAATGGAAACACCATATATTTT. Translating it yields CATSDSNGNTIYF.

The genes are TRBV19 and TRBJ2-2; a weak D match, TRBD2 (6 bases). Trimming stripped 4 bases from V and 0 bases from J, with 12 bases between. Germline loops: CDR1 LNHDA, CDR2 SQIVND (reference sequence). The CDR3 spans 16 residues. The CDR3 bases are TGTGCCAGTAGTAAGACGGGGGAGTCGAACACCGGGGAGCTGTTTTTT. This gives the protein CASSKTGESNTGELFF.

This clone showed up just once. The chain employs TRBV20-1 and TRBJ2-1; 10 nucleotides match TRBD2. The CDR3 is 14 amino acids. The V gene's germline CDR1 is DFQATT and CDR2 SNEGSKA (reference sequence). After removal of 3 bases from V and 8 bases from J, the junction contained 7 bases not matched to a gene. The CDR3 region is CSASRGLARDEQFF. The CDR3 bases are TGCAGTGCTAGTAGGGGACTAGCGAGGGATGAGCAGTTCTTC.

The chain couples TRBV18 to TRBJ2-7, with TRBD1 matching 8 bases. Germline V gene sequence: CDR1 KGHSH, CDR2 LQKENI. The CDR3 totals 14 residues. V shed 4 bases and J 1 base; nucleotides not matched to a gene: 3. As DNA, the CDR3 is TGTGCCAGCTCACTACAGGGGGATTCCTACGAGCAGTACTTC. Its translation is CASSLQGDSYEQYF.